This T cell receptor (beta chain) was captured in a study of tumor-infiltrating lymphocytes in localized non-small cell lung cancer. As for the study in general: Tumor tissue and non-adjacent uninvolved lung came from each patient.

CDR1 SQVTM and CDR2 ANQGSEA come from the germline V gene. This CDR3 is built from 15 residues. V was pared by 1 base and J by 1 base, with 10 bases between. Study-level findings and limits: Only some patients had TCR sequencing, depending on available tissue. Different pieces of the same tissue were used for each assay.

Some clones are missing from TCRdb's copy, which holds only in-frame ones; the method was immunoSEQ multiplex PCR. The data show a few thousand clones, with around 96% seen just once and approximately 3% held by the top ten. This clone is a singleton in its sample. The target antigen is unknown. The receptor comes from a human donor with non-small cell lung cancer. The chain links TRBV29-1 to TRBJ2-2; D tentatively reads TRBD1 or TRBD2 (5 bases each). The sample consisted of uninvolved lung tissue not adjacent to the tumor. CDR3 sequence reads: CSVEGGSGNTGELFF. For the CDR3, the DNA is TGCAGCGTTGAAGGGGGGTCAGGGAACACCGGGGAGCTGTTTTTT.